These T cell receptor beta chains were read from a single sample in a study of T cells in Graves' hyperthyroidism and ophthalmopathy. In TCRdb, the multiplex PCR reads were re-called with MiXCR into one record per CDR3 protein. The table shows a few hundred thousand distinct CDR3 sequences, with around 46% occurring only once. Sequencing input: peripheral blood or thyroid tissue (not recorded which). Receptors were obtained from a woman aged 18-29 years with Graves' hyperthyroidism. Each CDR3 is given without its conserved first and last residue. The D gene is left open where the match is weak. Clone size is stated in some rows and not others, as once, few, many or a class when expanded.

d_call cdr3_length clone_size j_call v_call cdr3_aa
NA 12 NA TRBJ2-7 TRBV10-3 AISVQGGAYEQY
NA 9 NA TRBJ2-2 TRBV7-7 ASSHYGELF
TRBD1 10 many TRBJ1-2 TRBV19 ASIGRGYGYT
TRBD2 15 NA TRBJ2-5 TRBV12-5 ASGSGTSGRAAETQY
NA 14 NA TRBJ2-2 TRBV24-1 ATSDFAETNTGELF
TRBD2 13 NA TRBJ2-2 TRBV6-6 ASSTLAGGPGELF
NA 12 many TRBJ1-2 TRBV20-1 SARDKEGADGYI
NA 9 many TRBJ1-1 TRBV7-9 ASSLLTEAF
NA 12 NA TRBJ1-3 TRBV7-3 ASSLTWGTNTIY
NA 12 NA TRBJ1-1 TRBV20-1 SANKGGGDTEAF
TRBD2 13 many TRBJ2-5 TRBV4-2 ASSQTSGTAETQY
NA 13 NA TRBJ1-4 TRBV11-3 ASSQRGLEDEKLF
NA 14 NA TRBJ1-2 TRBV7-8 ASSPRTVAGNYGYT
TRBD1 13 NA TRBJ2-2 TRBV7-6 ASSWTGMNTGELS
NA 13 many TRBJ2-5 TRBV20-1 SAPAARRRGETQY
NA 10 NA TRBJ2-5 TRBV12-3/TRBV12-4 ASSPEGEAQY
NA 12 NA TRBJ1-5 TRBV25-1 ACSDQWGNQPQH
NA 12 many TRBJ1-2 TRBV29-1 SVEWHFDNYGYT
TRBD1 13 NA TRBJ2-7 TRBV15 ATSRAGTGDSEQY
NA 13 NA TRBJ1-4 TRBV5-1 ASRSAGAGGEKLF
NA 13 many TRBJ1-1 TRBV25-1 ASRTGTATNTEAF
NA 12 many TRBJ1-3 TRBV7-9 ASSFLERAYTIY
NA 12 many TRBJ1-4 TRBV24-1 ATSEGGTGEKLF
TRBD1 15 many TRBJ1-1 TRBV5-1 ASSFARDSDMNTEAF
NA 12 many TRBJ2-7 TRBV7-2 ASLASLSSYEQY
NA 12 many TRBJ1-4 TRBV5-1 ASSFGPLAEKLF
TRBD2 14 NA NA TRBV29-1 SVGKLAGSLGGEQF
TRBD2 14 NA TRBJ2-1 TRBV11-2 ASSYGTSSTYNEQF
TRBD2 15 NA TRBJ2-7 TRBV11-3 ASSLVAGGLAGDEQY
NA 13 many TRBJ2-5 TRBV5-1 ASSLVDSSQETQY
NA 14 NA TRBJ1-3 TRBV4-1 ASSQSGPGSGNTIY
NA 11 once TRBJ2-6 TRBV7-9 ASRSEGVDVLT
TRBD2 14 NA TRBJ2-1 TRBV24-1 ATSDLLREGHNEQF
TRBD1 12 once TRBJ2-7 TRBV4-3 ASSQRTGEDEQY
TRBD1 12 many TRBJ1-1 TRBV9 ASSAQGARTEAF
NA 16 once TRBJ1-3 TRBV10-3 AIGTSGASEVTGNTIY
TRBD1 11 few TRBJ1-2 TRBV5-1 ASSEQGAGGYT
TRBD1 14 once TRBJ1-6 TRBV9 ASSPGGGTRASPLH
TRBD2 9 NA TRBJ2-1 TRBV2 ATKLAGQQF
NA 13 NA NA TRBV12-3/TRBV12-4 ASSQRGEEGYEQF
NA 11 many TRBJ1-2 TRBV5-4 ASSWGWSWGYT